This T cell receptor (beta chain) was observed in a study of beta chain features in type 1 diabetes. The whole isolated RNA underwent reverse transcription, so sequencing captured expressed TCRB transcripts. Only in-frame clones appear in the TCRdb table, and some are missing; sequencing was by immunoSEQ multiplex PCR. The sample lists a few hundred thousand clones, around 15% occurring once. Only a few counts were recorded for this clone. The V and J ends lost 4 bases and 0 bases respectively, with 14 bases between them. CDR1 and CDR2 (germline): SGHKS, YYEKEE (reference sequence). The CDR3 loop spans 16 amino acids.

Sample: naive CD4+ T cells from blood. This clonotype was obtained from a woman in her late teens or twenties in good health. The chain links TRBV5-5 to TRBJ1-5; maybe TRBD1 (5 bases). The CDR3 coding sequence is TGTGCCAGCAGCGGCAGGGCTCTAAATAGCAATCAGCCCCAGCATTTT. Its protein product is CASSGRALNSNQPQHF.